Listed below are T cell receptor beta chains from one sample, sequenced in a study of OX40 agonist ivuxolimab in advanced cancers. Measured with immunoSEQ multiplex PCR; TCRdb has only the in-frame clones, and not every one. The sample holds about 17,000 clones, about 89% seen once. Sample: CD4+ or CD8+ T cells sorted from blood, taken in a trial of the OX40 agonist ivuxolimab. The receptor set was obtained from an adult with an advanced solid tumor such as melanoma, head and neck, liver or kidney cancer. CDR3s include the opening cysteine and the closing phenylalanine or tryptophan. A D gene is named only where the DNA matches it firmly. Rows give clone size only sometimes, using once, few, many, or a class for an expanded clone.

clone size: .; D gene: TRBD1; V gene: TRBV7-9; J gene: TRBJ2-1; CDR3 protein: CASSPTGDPHNEQFF; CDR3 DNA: TGTGCCAGCAGCCCGACAGGGGACCCCCACAATGAGCAGTTCTTC
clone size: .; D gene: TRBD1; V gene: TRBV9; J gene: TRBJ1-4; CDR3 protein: CASSADPTGGNEKLFF; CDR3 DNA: TGTGCCAGCAGCGCAGATCCGACAGGGGGTAATGAAAAACTGTTTTTT
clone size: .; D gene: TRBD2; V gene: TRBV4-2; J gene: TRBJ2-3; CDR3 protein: CASSQLGLAGGLADTQYF; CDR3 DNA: TGTGCCAGCAGCCAACTGGGACTAGCGGGAGGGCTGGCAGATACGCAGTATTTT
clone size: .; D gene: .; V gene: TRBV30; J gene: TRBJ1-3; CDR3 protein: CAWSGGTGNTIYF; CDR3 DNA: TGTGCCTGGAGTGGGGGAACTGGAAACACCATATATTTT
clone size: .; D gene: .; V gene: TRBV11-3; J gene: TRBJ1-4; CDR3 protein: CASSLDPGKPARNEKLFF; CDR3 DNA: TGTGCCAGCAGCTTAGATCCGGGGAAACCAGCCAGAAATGAAAAACTGTTTTTT
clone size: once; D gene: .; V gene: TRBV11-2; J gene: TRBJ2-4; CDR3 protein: CASSLGGFKNIQYF; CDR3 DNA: TGTGCCAGCAGCTTAGGGGGATTCAAAAACATTCAGTACTTC
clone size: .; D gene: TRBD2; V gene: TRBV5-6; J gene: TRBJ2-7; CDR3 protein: CASSSPSGSYSYEQYF; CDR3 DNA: TGTGCCAGCAGCTCCCCTAGCGGGAGCTACTCCTACGAGCAGTACTTC
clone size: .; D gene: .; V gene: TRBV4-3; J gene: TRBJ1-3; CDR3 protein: CASSQGSGPSTAGNTIYF; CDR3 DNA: TGCGCCAGCAGCCAAGGGTCAGGGCCCTCGACCGCTGGAAACACCATATATTTT
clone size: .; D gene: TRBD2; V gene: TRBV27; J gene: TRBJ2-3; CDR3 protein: CAGSMGTSGTDTQYF; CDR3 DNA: TGTGCCGGCTCCATGGGGACTAGCGGCACAGATACGCAGTATTTT
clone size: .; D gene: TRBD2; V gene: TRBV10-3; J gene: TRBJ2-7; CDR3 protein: CAISDAREGPYEQYF; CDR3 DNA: TGTGCCATCAGTGATGCGCGGGAGGGCCCCTACGAGCAGTACTTC
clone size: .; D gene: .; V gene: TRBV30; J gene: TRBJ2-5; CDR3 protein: CAWSDPDRTETQYF; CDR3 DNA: TGTGCCTGGAGCGATCCGGACAGAACAGAGACCCAGTACTTC
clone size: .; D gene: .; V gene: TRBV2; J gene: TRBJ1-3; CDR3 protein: CASSEPPTVVGNTIYF; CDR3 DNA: TGTGCCAGCAGTGAACCCCCAACAGTGGTTGGAAACACCATATATTTT
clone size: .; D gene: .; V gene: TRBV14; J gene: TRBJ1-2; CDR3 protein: CASSQEGVGYGYTF; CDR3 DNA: TGTGCCAGCAGCCAGGAGGGGGTCGGCTATGGCTACACCTTC
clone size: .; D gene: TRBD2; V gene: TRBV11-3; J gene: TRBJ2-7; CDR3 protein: CASSLAANYEQYF; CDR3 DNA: TGTGCCAGCAGCCTAGCGGCAAACTACGAGCAGTACTTC
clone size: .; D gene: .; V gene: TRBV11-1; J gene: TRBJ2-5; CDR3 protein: CASSPPQVGLGETQYF; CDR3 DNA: TGTGCCAGCAGCCCACCCCAAGTCGGCCTCGGCGAGACCCAGTACTTC
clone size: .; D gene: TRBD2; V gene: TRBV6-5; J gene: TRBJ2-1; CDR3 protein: CASSYSREGLHEQFF; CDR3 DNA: TGTGCCAGCAGTTACTCGAGGGAGGGCCTCCATGAGCAGTTCTTC
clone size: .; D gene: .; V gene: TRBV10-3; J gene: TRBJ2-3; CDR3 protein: CAISGLVTDTQYF; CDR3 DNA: TGTGCCATCAGTGGACTAGTAACAGATACGCAGTATTTT
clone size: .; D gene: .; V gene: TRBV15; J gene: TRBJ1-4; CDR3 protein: CATSRVQPEKLFF; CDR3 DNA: TGTGCCACCAGCAGAGTTCAGCCTGAAAAACTGTTTTTT
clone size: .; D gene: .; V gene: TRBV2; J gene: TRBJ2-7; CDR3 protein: CASREQTGAFYEQYF; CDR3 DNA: TGTGCCAGCAGAGAACAGACAGGAGCATTCTACGAGCAGTACTTC
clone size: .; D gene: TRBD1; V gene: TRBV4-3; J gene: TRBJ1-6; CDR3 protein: CASSQDPGQHLSPLHF; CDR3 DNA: TGCGCCAGCAGCCAAGATCCGGGACAGCACTTATCACCCCTCCACTTT
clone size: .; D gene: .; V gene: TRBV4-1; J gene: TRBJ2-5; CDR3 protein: CASSQDWGDETQYF; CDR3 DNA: TGCGCCAGCAGCCAAGATTGGGGGGATGAGACCCAGTACTTC
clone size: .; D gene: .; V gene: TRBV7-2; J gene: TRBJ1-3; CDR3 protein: CASSQDRSSGNTIYF; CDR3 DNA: TGTGCCAGCAGCCAAGATAGGAGCTCTGGAAACACCATATATTTT
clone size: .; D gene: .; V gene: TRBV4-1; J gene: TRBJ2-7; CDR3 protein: CASSQDLQQKAYEQYF; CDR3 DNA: TGCGCCAGCAGCCAAGATCTCCAACAGAAAGCCTACGAGCAGTACTTC
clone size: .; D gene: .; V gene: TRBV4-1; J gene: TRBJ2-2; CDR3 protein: CASSQAIPRQLPGELFF; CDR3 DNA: TGCGCCAGCAGCCAAGCTATCCCGAGGCAGCTGCCCGGGGAGCTGTTTTTT
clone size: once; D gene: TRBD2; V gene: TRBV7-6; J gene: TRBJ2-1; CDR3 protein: CASSLLGGGSSYNEQFF; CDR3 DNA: TGTGCCAGCAGCCTCCTAGGCGGGGGTAGCTCCTACAATGAGCAGTTCTTC
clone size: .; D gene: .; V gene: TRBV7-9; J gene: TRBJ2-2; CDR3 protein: CASSWGTSNTGELFF; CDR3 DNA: TGTGCCAGCAGCTGGGGGACATCGAACACCGGGGAGCTGTTTTTT
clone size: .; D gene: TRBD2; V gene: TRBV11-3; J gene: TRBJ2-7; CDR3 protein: CASSQGRGAYEQYF; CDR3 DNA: TGCGCCAGCAGCCAAGGGCGGGGGGCCTACGAGCAGTACTTC
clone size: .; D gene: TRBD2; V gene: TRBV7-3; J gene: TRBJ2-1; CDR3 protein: CASSPGLARSSYNEQFF; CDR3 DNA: TGTGCCAGCAGCCCCGGACTAGCGAGGAGCTCCTACAATGAGCAGTTCTTC
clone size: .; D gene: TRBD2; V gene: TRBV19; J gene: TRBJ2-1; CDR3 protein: CASSTGLAGEFSYNEQFF; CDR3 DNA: TGTGCCAGTAGTACAGGACTAGCGGGAGAATTCTCCTACAATGAGCAGTTCTTC
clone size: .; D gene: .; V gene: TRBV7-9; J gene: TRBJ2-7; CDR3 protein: CASSSYRLREQYF; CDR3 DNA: TGTGCCAGCAGCTCGTATCGCCTCCGGGAGCAGTACTTC
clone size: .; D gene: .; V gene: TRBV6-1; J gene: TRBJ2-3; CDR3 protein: CASSEVAEQVTDTQYF; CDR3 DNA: TGTGCCAGCAGTGAAGTTGCGGAGCAGGTCACAGATACACAGTATTTT
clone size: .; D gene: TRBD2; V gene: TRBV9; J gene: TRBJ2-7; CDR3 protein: CASSVGGGAGEQYF; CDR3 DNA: TGTGCCAGCAGCGTAGGTGGGGGAGCGGGGGAGCAGTACTTC
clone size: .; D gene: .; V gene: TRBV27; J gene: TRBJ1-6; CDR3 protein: CASSIQGKSPLHF; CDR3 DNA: TGTGCCAGCAGTATCCAGGGAAAGTCACCCCTCCACTTT
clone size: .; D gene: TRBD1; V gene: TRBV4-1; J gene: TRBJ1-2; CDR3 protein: CASSQDGTGDARHTF; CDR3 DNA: TGCGCCAGCAGCCAAGATGGGACAGGGGACGCCCGTCACACCTTC
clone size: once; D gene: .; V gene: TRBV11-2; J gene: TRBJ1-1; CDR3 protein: CASSLFTYTEAFF; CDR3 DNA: TGTGCCAGCAGCCTCTTTACGTACACTGAAGCTTTCTTT
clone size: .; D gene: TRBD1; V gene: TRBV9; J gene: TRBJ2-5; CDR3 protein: CASSGSGTGGQYF; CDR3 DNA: TGTGCCAGCAGCGGCTCCGGGACAGGGGGCCAGTACTTC
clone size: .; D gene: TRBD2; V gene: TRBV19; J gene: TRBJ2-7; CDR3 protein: CASSTQAGERPYEQYF; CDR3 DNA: TGTGCCAGTAGTACCCAAGCGGGAGAACGGCCCTACGAGCAGTACTTC
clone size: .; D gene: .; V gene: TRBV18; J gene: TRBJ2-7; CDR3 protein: CASSSLTRDEQYF; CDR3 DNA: TGTGCCAGCTCATCCCTGACAAGGGACGAGCAGTACTTC
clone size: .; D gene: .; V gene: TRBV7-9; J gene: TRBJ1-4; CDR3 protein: CASRSDSGWGPTNEKLFF; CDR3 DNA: TGTGCCAGCAGGAGCGACAGTGGATGGGGGCCAACTAATGAAAAACTGTTTTTT
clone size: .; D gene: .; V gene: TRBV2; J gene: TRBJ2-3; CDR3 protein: CASSEVGPSTDTQYF; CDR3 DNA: TGTGCCAGCAGTGAAGTGGGTCCTAGCACAGATACGCAGTATTTT
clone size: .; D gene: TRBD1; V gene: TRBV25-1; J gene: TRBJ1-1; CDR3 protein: CASRPGGWTEAFF; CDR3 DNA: TGTGCCAGCAGGCCAGGGGGCTGGACTGAAGCTTTCTTT
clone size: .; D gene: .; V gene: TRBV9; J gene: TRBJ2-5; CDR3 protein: CASSVGQGTTWVEKETQYF; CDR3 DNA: TGTGCCAGCAGCGTAGGGCAGGGGACTACATGGGTCGAAAAAGAGACCCAGTACTTC
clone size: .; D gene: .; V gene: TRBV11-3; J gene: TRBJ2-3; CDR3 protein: CASSPGGGQSLTDTQYF; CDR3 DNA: TGTGCCAGCAGCCCCGGAGGGGGGCAGAGCCTCACAGATACGCAGTATTTT
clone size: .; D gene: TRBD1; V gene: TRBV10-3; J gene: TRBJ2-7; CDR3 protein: CATIAGGFAYEQYF; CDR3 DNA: TGTGCCACCATCGCAGGGGGCTTCGCCTACGAGCAGTACTTC
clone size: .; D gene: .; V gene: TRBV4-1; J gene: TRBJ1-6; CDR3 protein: CASSLTGGVNSPLHF; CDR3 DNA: TGCGCCAGCAGCCTAACTGGGGGGGTTAATTCACCCCTCCACTTT
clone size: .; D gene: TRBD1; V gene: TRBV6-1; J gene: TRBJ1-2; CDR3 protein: CASSEGDRVDYGYTF; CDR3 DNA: TGTGCCAGCAGTGAAGGGGACAGGGTTGACTATGGCTACACCTTC